Each of the 3 T cell receptor beta chains below was sequenced from the same sample in a study of cytomegalovirus exposure and HLA in healthy donors. PCR used 60 Vbeta primers and 13 Jbeta primers. Produced via immunoSEQ multiplex PCR; TCRdb's table is partial and in-frame only. The listing records fewer than 40,000 clones. The sample taken for sequencing was PBMCs. The receptors were gathered from a woman aged 40 to 55 in good health and CMV-seropositive.

The rearrangement joins TRBV5-1 to TRBJ1-6; D may be TRBD1 (5 bases). The CDR3 is made up of 15 amino acids. With 0 bases removed from V and 4 bases from J, the gap between germline ends came to 8 bases. The germline gives CDR1 SGHRS, CDR2 YFSETQ. CDR3 DNA sequence: TGCGCCAGCAGCTTGGGACAGAAGTATAATTCACCCCTCCACTTT. It encodes CASSLGQKYNSPLHF.

This chain links TRBV4-3 with TRBJ1-2; tentatively, D is TRBD1 (5 bases). The germline V gene encodes CDR1 LGHNA and CDR2 YSLEER. The V end lost 3 bases, the J end lost 2 bases, and 10 bases lay between the germline ends. CDR3 length: 14 amino acids. The CDR3 region has the DNA TGCGCCAGCAGCCAGATAGGGGCCAACTATGGCTACACCTTC. Translating gives CASSQIGANYGYTF.

This chain joins TRBV9 and TRBJ2-2; 7 bases agree with TRBD2. Trimming removed 2 bases from V and 2 bases from J; junction bases left unmatched: 6. The CDR3 extends over 16 amino acids. CDR1 and CDR2 from the germline V gene are SGDLS and YYNGEE. This CDR3 is CASSVDRGGNTGELFF. The CDR3 DNA reads TGTGCCAGCAGCGTCGACCGCGGGGGAAACACCGGGGAGCTGTTTTTT.